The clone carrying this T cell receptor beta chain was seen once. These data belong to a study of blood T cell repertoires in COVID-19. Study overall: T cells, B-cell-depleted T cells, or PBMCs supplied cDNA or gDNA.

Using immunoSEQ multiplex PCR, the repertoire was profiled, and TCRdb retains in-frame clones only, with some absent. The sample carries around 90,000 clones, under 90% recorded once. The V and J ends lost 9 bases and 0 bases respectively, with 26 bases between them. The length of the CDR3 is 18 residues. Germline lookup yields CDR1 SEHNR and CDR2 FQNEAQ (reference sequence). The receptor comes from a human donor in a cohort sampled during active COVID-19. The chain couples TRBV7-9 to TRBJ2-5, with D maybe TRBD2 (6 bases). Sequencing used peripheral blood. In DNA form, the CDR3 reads TGTGCCAGTCCCTTCAGGAGGGTCCCCCGATCCGACCAAGAGACCCAGTACTTC. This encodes CASPFRRVPRSDQETQYF.